One and the same sample provided the 8 T cell receptor beta chains below, sequenced in a study of control samples from healthy donors and cancer patients. The repertoire was sequenced with immunoSEQ multiplex PCR; TCRdb's copy has only in-frame clones and lacks some. Here the sample spans around 20,000 clones, about 86% being singletons. Specimen: PBMCs. All receptors come from an older woman with colorectal cancer.

This sequence joins TRBV9 and TRBJ1-1; D ambiguous. CDR3 length: 13 residues. Trimming cost V 5 bases and J 3 bases, with 11 bases left between them. Germline lookup yields CDR1 SGDLS and CDR2 YYNGEE. The CDR3 is CASSRITYTEAFF. The CDR3 nucleotides are TGTGCCAGCAGTCGTATCACTTACACTGAAGCTTTCTTT.

The chain couples TRBV10-3 to TRBJ2-7; 11 positions match TRBD2. The germline gives CDR1 ENHRY, CDR2 SYGVKD. The CDR3 runs to 14 residues. V gave up 7 bases and J gave up 2 bases; unmatched junction bases: 4. This chain's CDR3 is CAINSGRAPYEQYF. In nucleotides, the CDR3 is TGTGCCATCAATAGCGGGAGGGCCCCCTACGAGCAGTACTTC.

In DNA form, the CDR3 reads TGCGCCAGCAGTCAATCGGGGACAGTCAACTATGGCTACACCTTC. It is translated as CASSQSGTVNYGYTF. V usage is TRBV23-1 and J usage is TRBJ1-2, with 7 bases fitting TRBD1. TRBV23-1 is placed among ORFs of uncertain function. This CDR3 has 15 residues. The V and J ends lost 0 bases and 2 bases, in that order; junction bases with no gene match: 3.

The chain links TRBV19 to TRBJ2-7, with D perhaps matching TRBD1 (6 bases). CDR1 is LNHDA and CDR2 is SQIVND in the germline V gene (reference sequence). The CDR3 length is 17 residues. The V end was cut by 1 base, the J end by 1 base, with 17 bases between. Written as DNA, the CDR3 is TGTGCCAGTAGTATAGCGGCCGACAGGTCCTTTTCCTACGAGCAGTACTTC. It yields the protein CASSIAADRSFSYEQYF.

This clone is classed as large (0.1 to 1%). The rearrangement links TRBV27 to TRBJ1-6; D is perhaps TRBD1 (5 bases). Per the germline V gene, CDR1 is MNHEY and CDR2 is SMNVEV (reference sequence). The CDR3 has 17 residues. Trimming stripped 2 bases from V and 6 bases from J, with 17 bases between. For the CDR3, the DNA is TGTGCCAGCAGTTTAACCCTCCTAAGGGGCGGTAATTCACCCCTCCACTTT. Amino acid sequence: CASSLTLLRGGNSPLHF.

This chain joins TRBV6-2 or TRBV6-3 and TRBJ1-1; 8 nucleotides agree with TRBD1. The CDR3 has 16 amino acids. The junction had 4 bases not matched to a gene; V was cut back by 0 bases and J by 1 base. CDR1 MNHEY and CDR2 SVGEGT come from the germline V gene. The CDR3 DNA follows: TGTGCCAGCAGTTACTCGACGACAGGGGAGAACACTGAAGCTTTCTTT. Translating it yields CASSYSTTGENTEAFF.

V is TRBV7-2 and J is TRBJ1-2, with 9 bases aligning to TRBD1. Trimming cost V 3 bases and J 0 bases; bases outside gene matches: 2. CDR1 SGHTA and CDR2 FQGNSA come from the germline V gene. This CDR3 is 15 amino acids long. CDR3 coding DNA: TGTGCCAGCAGCTTCCGGGACAGGGCTAACTATGGCTACACCTTC. It is translated as CASSFRDRANYGYTF.

This chain joins TRBV11-3 and TRBJ2-1; D possibly matches TRBD1 or TRBD2 (6 bases each). CDR3 size: 14 residues. Deletions cut 5 bases from V and 5 bases from J, with 13 bases between. Germline CDR1 is SGHNT and CDR2 is YENEEA. The CDR3 here is CASSPDGGDNEQFF. CDR3 in DNA: TGTGCCAGCAGCCCGGACGGGGGCGACAATGAGCAGTTCTTC.